What follows is one TCR beta chain and its context. The target of this receptor is not known. Per-base quality was not reported, and no clone a single base away is much larger than it. Collaborating institutions collected whole blood in K2EDTA tubes following their own protocols. For TCRbeta analysis, collaborators shipped samples as frozen whole blood, isolated PBMCs, or DNA extracted from either of those sample types. TCRbeta CDR3 regions were amplified from genomic DNA by means of the immunoSEQ Assay, a bias-controlled multiplex PCR. In the authors' own workflow: The number of nucleated cells in each sample was estimated by amplification of reference gene primers within the assay. To quantify the absolute abundance of each unique TCRbeta CDR3 rearrangement, sequence reads were collapsed and filtered. For each sample, productive Simpson clonality was calculated as the square root of Simpson's diversity index across productive rearrangements. TCRdb took over this immuneACCESS table, retaining in-frame rearrangements with V and J assigned. Such tables are incomplete; in checked studies, under half of the missing clones stem from an unresolved V gene, and the remainder is unexplained. V and J calls and clone size are copied from that table; D and trimming were computed from the DNA. The sample records 90,000 to 150,000 clones, around 89% of which are singletons. In total, the top ten clones hold approximately 19% of the sample.

These data come from a study of blood T cell repertoires in COVID-19 (TCRdb year 2020). Background on the whole study: Samples from collaborators originated in the United States, Italy and Spain and spanned both the acute and convalescent phases of COVID-19. A freely available public database, intended as a resource for researchers studying the immune response to SARS-CoV-2, is where the repertoires were released. Samples came from the ongoing ImmuneRACE study (first 160 participants) plus 1,254 subjects from 6 global collaborators. Where available, HLA class I and class II types were taken from metadata supplied by the sample provider and were not determined by assay-based typing. The prospective study material was composed of cDNA or gDNA derived from T cells, B-cell-depleted T cells, or PBMCs. Subjects who had been exposed to COVID-19, were actively infected with it, or had recovered from it provided the deeply sampled blood TCRbeta repertoires that made up the dataset. The sample metadata nearly always contained a de-identified subject ID, COVID-19 status, age in years and sex.

Study-wide findings and limitations: How much clinical and demographic metadata was included differed by source and by participant, and the metadata was provided uncurated.

The sequence was collected from a human donor with acute or convalescent COVID-19. The donor label of this sample is uncertain. Sequencing used peripheral blood.

The encoded CDR3 is CASSHRDRSNTEAFF. The DNA sequence is as follows: TGTGCCAGCAGCCACCGGGACAGGTCGAACACTGAAGCTTTCTTT. The sequence links TRBV11-2 to TRBJ1-1, and TRBD1 matches 8 of the central bases. CDR1 is given as SGHAT and CDR2 as FQNNGV, both from the germline V gene. Reading from cysteine to phenylalanine, the CDR3 counts 15 amino acids. CDR3 DNA only is kept here, 45 bases in frame from base 1. Trimming removed 5 bases from V and 1 base from J; the gene matches leave 6 bases unexplained. The CDR3 plus the reference TRBV11-2 and TRBJ1-1 genes for the other parts give the full variable domain: EAGVAQSPRYKIIEKRQSVAFWCNPISGHATLYWYQQILGQGPKLLIQFQNNGVVDDSQLPKDRFSAERLKGVDSTLKIQPAKLEDSAVYLCASSHRDRSNTEAFFGQGTRLTVV.